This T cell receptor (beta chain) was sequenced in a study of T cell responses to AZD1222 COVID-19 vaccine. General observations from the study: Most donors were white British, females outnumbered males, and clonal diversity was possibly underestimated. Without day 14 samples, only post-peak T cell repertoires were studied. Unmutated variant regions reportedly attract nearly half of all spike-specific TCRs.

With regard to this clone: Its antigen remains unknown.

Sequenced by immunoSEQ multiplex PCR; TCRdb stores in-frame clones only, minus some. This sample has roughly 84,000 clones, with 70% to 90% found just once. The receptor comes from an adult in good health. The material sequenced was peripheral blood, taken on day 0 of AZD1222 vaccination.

The CDR3 nucleotides are TGTGCCAGCAGCGGGGGGGACAGACAACAGCCCCAGCATTTT. Its protein product is CASSGGDRQQPQHF. V and J are TRBV7-8 and TRBJ1-5; TRBD1 agrees at 7 bases. The CDR3 extends over 14 amino acids. Germline V gene lookup returns CDR1 SGHVS and CDR2 FQNEAQ. V dropped 5 bases and J dropped 7; count of bases not matched to a gene: 8.